This TCR beta chain emerged from a study of graft-versus-host responses after intestinal transplantation. Study details: Multivisceral, liver-intestinal, or isolated intestinal transplants were performed in recipients.

Sequenced by immunoSEQ multiplex PCR; TCRdb stores in-frame clones only, minus some. The data hold 35,000 to 50,000 clones, with 93% observed a single time. Notes on the study in general: GvH clones were identified in recipient marrow, with some first appearing in ileum or blood.

This CDR3 comprises 13 residues. Germline CDR1 reads MGHDK; CDR2 reads SYGVNS. V shed 6 bases, J shed 2 bases, and the junction held 2 bases outside the gene matches. On this clone itself: Its specificity is not known.

This sequence originates from a human donor who was the organ donor for an intestinal transplant. This chain links TRBV25-1 with TRBJ2-7; 9 bases are shared with TRBD2. Sequences were derived from unstimulated CD8+ T cells sorted from spleen or lymph node cells, sampled before transplant. DNA of the CDR3: TGTGCCAGCAGGGGGACTAGCACCTACGAGCAGTACTTC. This translates into CASRGTSTYEQYF.